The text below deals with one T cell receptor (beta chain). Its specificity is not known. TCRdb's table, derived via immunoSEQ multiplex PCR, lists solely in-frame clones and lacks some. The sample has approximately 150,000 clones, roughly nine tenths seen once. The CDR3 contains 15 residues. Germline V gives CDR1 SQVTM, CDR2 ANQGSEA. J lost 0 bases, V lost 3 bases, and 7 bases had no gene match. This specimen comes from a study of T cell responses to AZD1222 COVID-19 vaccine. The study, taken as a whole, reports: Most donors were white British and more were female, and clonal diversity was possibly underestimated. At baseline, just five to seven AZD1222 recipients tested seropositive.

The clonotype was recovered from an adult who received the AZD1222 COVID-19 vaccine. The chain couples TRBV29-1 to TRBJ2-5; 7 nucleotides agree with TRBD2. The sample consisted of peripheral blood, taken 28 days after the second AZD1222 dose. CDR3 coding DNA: TGCAGCGTTGAGAGGGGTCTAGCGGACCAAGAGACCCAGTACTTC. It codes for CSVERGLADQETQYF.